These T cell receptor beta chains were read from a single sample in a study of blood T cells in healthy people across ages. Using its own MiXCR run on the 5' RACE reads, TCRdb lists one record per CDR3 protein. The table shows just under 750,000 distinct CDR3 sequences, with around a fifth occurring only once. The sequenced sample was blood. The origin of the receptors is a man between 65 and 85 years old in good health. Both conserved end residues are part of each CDR3. A D gene is named only where the DNA matches it firmly. Clone size, where shown, is once, few, many, or a class for clones that have expanded.

clone size	V gene	CDR3 length	D gene	J gene	CDR3 protein	CDR3 DNA
few	TRBV11-2	14	TRBD1	TRBJ1-2	CASSFYDRGQRYTF	TGTGCCAGCAGCTTTTACGACAGGGGCCAACGCTACACCTTC
many	TRBV28	14	TRBD1	TRBJ1-6	CASSGTVGHSPLHF	TGTGCCAGCAGCGGGACAGTTGGACATTCACCCCTCCACTTT
.	TRBV7-2	17	TRBD2	TRBJ2-1	CASSLALGSGSYNEQFF	TGTGCCAGCAGCTTAGCGTTAGGTAGCGGGAGTTACAATGAGCAGTTCTTC
.	TRBV6-9	17	TRBD1	TRBJ1-4	CASLFGQGETSNEKLFF	TGTGCCAGCCTATTCGGACAGGGGGAGACCTCTAATGAAAAACTGTTTTTT
.	TRBV6-6	13	.	TRBJ2-1	CASSYGGTNEQFF	TGTGCCAGCAGTTACGGTGGTACCAATGAGCAGTTCTTC
once	TRBV5-1	15	TRBD2	TRBJ2-1	CASSLASLAGNEQFF	TGCGCCAGCAGCTTGGCGTCACTAGCGGGTAATGAGCAGTTCTTC
.	TRBV20-1	13	TRBD1	TRBJ1-1	CSARIRGEAEAFF	TGCAGTGCTAGAATCAGGGGGGAGGCCGAAGCTTTCTTT
.	TRBV20-1	15	.	TRBJ1-6	CSASTESSYNSPLHF	TGCAGTGCTAGCACGGAGAGCTCCTATAATTCACCCCTCCACTTT
few	TRBV20-1	17	TRBD1	TRBJ1-1	CSASARGGTARTTEAFF	TGCAGTGCTAGCGCCCGAGGAGGGACAGCTCGAACGACTGAAGCTTTCTTT
once	TRBV7-9	16	.	TRBJ2-3	CAGSLTPFLTTDTQYF	TGTGCCGGCAGCTTGACCCCGTTCCTGACCACAGATACGCAGTATTTT
few	TRBV20-1	11	.	TRBJ2-3	CSAPSVDTQYF	TGCAGTGCCCCCTCGGTAGATACGCAGTATTTT
few	TRBV7-3	15	TRBD1	TRBJ2-1	CASSLTGGLYNEQFF	TGTGCCAGCAGCTTAACAGGGGGCTTATACAATGAGCAGTTCTTC
few	TRBV4-1	14	.	TRBJ2-7	CASSQGHGTYEQYF	TGCGCCAGCAGCCAAGGTCACGGGACCTACGAGCAGTACTTC